This T cell receptor beta chain comes out of a study of Ad26.COV2.S vaccination and SARS-CoV-2 variants (dated by TCRdb to the early 2020s). In the study overall: Donors in the vaccine arm were drawn from COV1001, a multicentre, randomized, double-blind, placebo-controlled phase I-IIa trial testing Ad26.COV2.S in healthy adults. Dosing of Ad26.COV2.S was intramuscular, at either 5x10^10 or 1x10^11 viral particles, delivered as one shot or as two shots spaced 56 days apart. TCRbeta repertoire sequencing served as the tool for gauging how specific and how broad the SARS-CoV-2-reactive T cell receptors were following Ad26.COV2.S vaccination. A total of 32 samples were included in the TCR-sequenced set, comprising some 20 Ad26.COV2.S vaccine recipients, 5 placebo recipients and 8 SARS-CoV-2 convalescent individuals. Trial participants were randomized into five groups of five: low-dose or high-dose Ad26.COV2.S given once or twice, or placebo on both occasions. Investigators remained blinded to trial group allocation during experiments and outcome assessment.

The junction carries 9 bases between V and J, which are trimmed by 3 bases and 4 bases respectively. The CDR3 starts with the cysteine, ends with the phenylalanine, and has 14 residues. Here the CDR3 DNA is all that survives: 42 bases in frame from base 1. The CDR1 and CDR2 encoded by the germline V gene (reference sequence) are SGHAT and FQDESV. The immunoSEQ Assay was the method used to sequence TCRbeta CDR3 regions. After extraction, genomic DNA underwent amplification by bias-controlled multiplex PCR, followed by high-throughput sequencing. The published analysis was carried out like this. To quantify the absolute abundance of every unique TCRbeta CDR3 region, sequences were collapsed and filtered. T cell fraction was estimated by normalizing TCRbeta template counts to usable DNA, with usable DNA measured through amplification of reference genes found in all nucleated cells. Repertoire TCRs were annotated as SARS-CoV-2-specific by exact matching of V gene, CDR3 amino acid sequence and J gene to a known reactive TCR set. The reference SARS-CoV-2 TCR set was obtained from MIRA and was filtered for enrichment in COVID-19-positive ImmuneCODE repertoires, whereby public or cross-reactive TCRs were removed. Using the MIRA antigens, annotated TCRs were further analysed by specific ORF or by position within an ORF. Depth was the summed frequency of annotated unique rearrangements, while breadth was defined as annotated unique rearrangements over total unique productive rearrangements. Two-sided Wilcoxon rank-sum tests were used to compare TCR breadth between groups. Entries here come from immuneACCESS through TCRdb and include only in-frame sequences with V and J called. Some clones fail to appear in such tables; in the studies checked, an unresolved V gene covers under half of the shortfall, and the cause of the remainder is unknown. Clone size and the V and J calls come from that table; the DNA yielded D and trimming. In all, the sample holds about 480,000 clones, and 70% to 90% of those were seen once. Of the sample, roughly 13% is held by the ten largest clones.

The treatment or condition label here, explained by the study, means: some 20 received Ad26.COV2.S at low or high dose, single or two shots; about 5 received placebo; per-sample allocation not given. For vaccine and placebo recipients, repertoires were sequenced using samples collected on day 63 after the first injection. Cohort 1b enrolled around 24 adults aged 18-55 years at a single site in Boston, USA, between 29 July and 7 August 2020. Ad26.COV2.S was a replication-incompetent adenovirus type 26 vector expressing a prefusion-stabilized SARS-CoV-2 spike protein from the original Wuhan strain. For this clone: What this receptor recognizes is not known. Per-base quality was not reported, and no clone a single base away is much larger than it.

Broader findings and caveats from the paper: Ad26.COV2.S recipients had higher spike-specific TCR breadth than placebo recipients (P = 0.0014). Substantial breadth of spike-specific CD8+ and CD4+ T cell responses was reported after vaccination. Comparable non-spike TCR breadth was observed between vaccine and placebo recipients, consistent with only spike being contained in the vaccine. It was noted by the authors that total T cell responses may have been underestimated by the TCR breadth and depth analyses. The study was not powered for comparison of responses between vaccine doses or regimens.

This TCR came from a person between 18 and 65 years old who received the Ad26.COV2.S COVID-19 vaccine or a placebo. The receptor chain draws on TRBV11-1 and TRBJ2-2; 5 matching bases give a weak D call of TRBD1. The source was peripheral blood, collected in a trial of Ad26.COV2.S vaccine versus placebo. For the CDR3, the sequence is CASSFRVGTGELFF. The DNA sequence reads TGTGCCAGCAGCTTCAGGGTCGGCACCGGGGAGCTGTTTTTT.